This T cell receptor beta chain was recovered during a study of response to subunit inactivated influenza vaccine. TCRdb redid the calling of the RT-PCR reads with MiXCR, one entry per CDR3 protein. The sample has about 500,000 distinct CDR3 sequences, 16% seen once; the top ten hold less than 4%. Concerning this clonotype: What it binds is not known.

Study results and caveats: The authors proposed limited new T cell recruitment per seasonal influenza vaccination.

This TCR was sampled from a man aged 50 to 69 who received an inactivated influenza vaccine. Here the sequenced sample was CD4+ T cells sorted from PBMCs, taken approximately 25 months after vaccination.

The CDR3 DNA follows: TGTGCCAGCAGAGCTGGATCAGGGGGCTACTATGGCTACACCTTC. Translated, it gives CASRAGSGGYYGYTF. The chain has TRBV2 and TRBJ1-2; 8 bases match TRBD1. This CDR3 spans 15 amino acids. Germline-derived CDR1 and CDR2 are SNHLY and FYNNEI. Losses at the gene ends were 6 bases for V and 3 bases for J; bases not matched to a gene: 9.